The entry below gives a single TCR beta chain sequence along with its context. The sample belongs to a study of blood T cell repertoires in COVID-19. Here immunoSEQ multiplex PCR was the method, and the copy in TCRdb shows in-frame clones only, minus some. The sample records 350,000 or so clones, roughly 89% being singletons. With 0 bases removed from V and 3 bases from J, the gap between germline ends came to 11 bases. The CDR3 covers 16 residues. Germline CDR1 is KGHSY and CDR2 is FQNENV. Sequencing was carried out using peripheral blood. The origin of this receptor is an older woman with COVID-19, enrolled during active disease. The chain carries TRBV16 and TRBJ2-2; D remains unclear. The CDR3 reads CASSQSQTPYTGELFF. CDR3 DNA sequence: TGTGCCAGCAGCCAATCCCAGACACCCTACACCGGGGAGCTGTTTTTT.